The T cell receptor (beta chain) under discussion was sequenced for a study of shared clonotypes between healthy human individuals. The overall study: Per donor, CD8 memory used one plate, CD8 naive used two, CD4 memory used three and CD4 naive used three.

This CDR3 spans 12 amino acids. Trimming cost V 4 bases and J 4 bases, with 7 bases left between them. The V gene's germline CDR1 is MDHEN and CDR2 SYDVKM. Findings and limits, study-wide: Non-shared clonotypes had lower generation probabilities than clonotypes shared by all four sorted-subset donors. Some naive CD4 clonotypes, around 5%, turned up in common across a handful of donors.

In regard to this clone: Its antigen remains unknown.

The table came from immunoSEQ multiplex PCR; TCRdb's copy has only in-frame clones and leaves some out. Of some 2,000,000 clones listed, about 94% are singletons. The receptor was derived from a man aged 18 to 35 in good health. The chain couples TRBV28 to TRBJ1-2; D gene unclear. The material sequenced was naive CD4+ T cells sorted from blood. Stated subset: CD45RA+ positively selected. CDR3 coding DNA: TGTGCCAGCAGTTCTCGTGCCTATGGCTACACCTTC. Encoded protein: CASSSRAYGYTF.